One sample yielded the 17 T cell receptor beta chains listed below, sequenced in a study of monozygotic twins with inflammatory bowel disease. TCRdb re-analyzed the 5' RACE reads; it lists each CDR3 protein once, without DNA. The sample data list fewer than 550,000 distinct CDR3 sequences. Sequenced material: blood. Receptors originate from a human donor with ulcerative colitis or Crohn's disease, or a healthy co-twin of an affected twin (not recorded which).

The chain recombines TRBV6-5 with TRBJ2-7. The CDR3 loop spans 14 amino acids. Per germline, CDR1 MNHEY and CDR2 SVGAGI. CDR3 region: CASSYSMVRYEQYF.

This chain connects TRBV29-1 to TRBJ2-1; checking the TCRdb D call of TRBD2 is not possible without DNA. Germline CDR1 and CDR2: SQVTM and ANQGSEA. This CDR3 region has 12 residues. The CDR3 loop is CSVDRGGHEQFF.

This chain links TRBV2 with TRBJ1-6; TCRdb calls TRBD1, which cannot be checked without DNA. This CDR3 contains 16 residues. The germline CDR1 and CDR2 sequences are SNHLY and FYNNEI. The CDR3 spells CASSYRTSSYNSPLHF.

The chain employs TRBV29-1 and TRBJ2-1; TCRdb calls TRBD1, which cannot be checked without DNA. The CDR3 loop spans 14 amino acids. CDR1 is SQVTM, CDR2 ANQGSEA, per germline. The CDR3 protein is CSVAGGSSYNEQFF.

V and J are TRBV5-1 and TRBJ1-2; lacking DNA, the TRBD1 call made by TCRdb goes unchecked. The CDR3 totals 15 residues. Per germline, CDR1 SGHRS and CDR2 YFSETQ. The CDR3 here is CASSSPTPGGGGYTF.

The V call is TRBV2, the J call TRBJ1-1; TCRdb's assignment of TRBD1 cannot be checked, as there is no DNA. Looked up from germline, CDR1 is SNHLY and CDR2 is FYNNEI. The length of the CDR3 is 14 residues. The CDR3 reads CASSVNRGTTEAFF.

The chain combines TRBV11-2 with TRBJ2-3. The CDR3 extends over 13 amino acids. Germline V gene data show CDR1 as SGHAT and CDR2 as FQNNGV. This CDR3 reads CASGELATDTQYF.

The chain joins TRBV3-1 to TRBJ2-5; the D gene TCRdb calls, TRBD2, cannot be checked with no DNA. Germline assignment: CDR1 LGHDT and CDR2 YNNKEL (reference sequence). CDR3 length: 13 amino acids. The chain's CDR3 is CASSYREQVTQYF.

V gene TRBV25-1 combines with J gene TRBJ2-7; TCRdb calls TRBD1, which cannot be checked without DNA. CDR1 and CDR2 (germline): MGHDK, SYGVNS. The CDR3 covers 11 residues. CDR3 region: CASGGLDEQYF.

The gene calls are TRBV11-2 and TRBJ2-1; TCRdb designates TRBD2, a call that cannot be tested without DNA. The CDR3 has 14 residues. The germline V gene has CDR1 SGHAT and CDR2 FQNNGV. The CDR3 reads CASSSLVGYNEQFF. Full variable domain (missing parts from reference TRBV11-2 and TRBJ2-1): EAGVAQSPRYKIIEKRQSVAFWCNPISGHATLYWYQQILGQGPKLLIQFQNNGVVDDSQLPKDRFSAERLKGVDSTLKIQPAKLEDSAVYLCASSSLVGYNEQFFGPGTRLTVL.

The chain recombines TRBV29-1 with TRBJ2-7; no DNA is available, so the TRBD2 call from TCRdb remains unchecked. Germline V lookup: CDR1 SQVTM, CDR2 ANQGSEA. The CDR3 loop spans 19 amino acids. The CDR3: CSVEFRGGLAGGPSYEQYF.

The CDR3 sequence is CASGWTAGRTEAFF. The chain joins TRBV2 to TRBJ1-1; TCRdb names TRBD1, which stays unverified in the absence of DNA. The CDR3 length is 14 residues. Germline V gene lookup returns CDR1 SNHLY and CDR2 FYNNEI.

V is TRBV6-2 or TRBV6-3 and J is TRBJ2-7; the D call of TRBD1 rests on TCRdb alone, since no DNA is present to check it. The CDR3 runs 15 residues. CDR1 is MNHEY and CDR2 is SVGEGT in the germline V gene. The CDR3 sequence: CASSPDRVVSYEQYF.

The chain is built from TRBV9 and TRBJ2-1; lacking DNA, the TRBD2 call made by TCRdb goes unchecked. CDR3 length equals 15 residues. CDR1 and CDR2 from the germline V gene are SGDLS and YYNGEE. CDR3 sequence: CASSVDGRAFNEQFF.

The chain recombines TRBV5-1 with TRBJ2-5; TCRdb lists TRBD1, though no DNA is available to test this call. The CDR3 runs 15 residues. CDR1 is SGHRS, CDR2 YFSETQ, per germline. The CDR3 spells CASSSTGTGKETQYF.

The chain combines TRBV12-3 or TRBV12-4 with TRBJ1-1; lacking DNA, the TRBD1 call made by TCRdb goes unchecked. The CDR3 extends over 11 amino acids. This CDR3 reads CASSQGIQAFF.

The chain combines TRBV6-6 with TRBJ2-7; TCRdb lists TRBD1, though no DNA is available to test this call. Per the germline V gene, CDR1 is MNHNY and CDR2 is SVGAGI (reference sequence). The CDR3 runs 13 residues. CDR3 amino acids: CASIQGDSYEQYF.